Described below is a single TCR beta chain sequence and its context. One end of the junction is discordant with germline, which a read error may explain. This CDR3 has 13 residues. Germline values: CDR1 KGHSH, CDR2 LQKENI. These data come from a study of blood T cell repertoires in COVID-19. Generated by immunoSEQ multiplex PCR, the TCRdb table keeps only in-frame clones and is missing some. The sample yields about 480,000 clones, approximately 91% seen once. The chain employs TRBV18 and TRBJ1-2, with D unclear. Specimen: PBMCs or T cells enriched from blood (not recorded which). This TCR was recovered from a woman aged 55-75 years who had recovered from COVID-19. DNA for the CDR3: TGTGCCAGCTCACCACAGCCCAACTATGACTACACCTTC. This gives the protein CASSPQPNYDYTF.